A selection of T cell receptor beta chains follows, all from one sample in a study of blood T cell repertoires in COVID-19. The data were produced by immunoSEQ multiplex PCR, yet TCRdb's version contains in-frame clones alone and is incomplete. The profile shows about 360,000 clones, about 89% of them singletons. The sequenced material came from PBMCs or T cells enriched from blood (not recorded which). These receptors were taken from a man between 35 and 55 years old in a cohort exposed to, infected with or recovered from COVID-19 (not recorded which). CDR3s leave out the opening cysteine and the closing phenylalanine or tryptophan.

TRBJ2-1 | TRBV5-1 | ASTPRQGFHNEQF
TRBJ2-5 | TRBV14 | ASSQAGRGQLETQY
TRBJ2-1 | TRBV2 | ASRRTLAGAASSYNEQF
TRBJ2-1 | TRBV9 | ASSVDGQTYNEQF
TRBJ2-1 | TRBV7-7 | ASSLAGGYNEQF
TRBJ2-2 | TRBV18 | ASSPRGQGAWTCLNTGELF
TRBJ2-1 | TRBV6-5 | ASVQDRVYNEQF
TRBJ1-2 | TRBV28 | ASSTPTGGSNYGYT
TRBJ1-5 | TRBV6-2/TRBV6-3 | ASSSAGAYNQPQH
TRBJ2-7 | TRBV5-1 | ASSFVAGGTYEQY
TRBJ2-6 | TRBV6-4 | ASSDGHHSGANVLT
TRBJ1-2 | TRBV27 | ASSLFPSANYGYT
TRBJ1-1 | TRBV7-9 | ASSLGLGREAF
TRBJ1-1 | TRBV5-1 | ASSSYSGRGTEAF
TRBJ2-7 | TRBV9 | ASSVGVGQGLREQY
TRBJ2-1 | TRBV29-1 | SVDPRLAGPIRSYNEQF
TRBJ2-1 | TRBV4-1 | ASSHNLGLAGGRWAYNEQF
TRBJ2-7 | TRBV11-2 | ASSQILGTGDSYEQY
TRBJ2-1 | TRBV13 | ASSRTSGYGEQF
TRBJ2-1 | TRBV27 | ASSPRQGSGNEQF
TRBJ2-3 | TRBV5-4 | ASTLTSGLDTQY
TRBJ1-4 | TRBV5-1 | ASSRGQGPTNEKLF
TRBJ2-7 | TRBV28 | ASSSGGSSYEQY
TRBJ2-3 | TRBV12-3/TRBV12-4 | ALAETSTDTQY
TRBJ2-2 | TRBV5-1 | ASSLMSGTGELF
TRBJ1-6 | TRBV27 | ASSYRDSPLH
TRBJ1-3 | TRBV15 | ATSRYTGSSGNTIY
TRBJ2-5 | TRBV30 | AWSRLAGGETQY
TRBJ2-1 | TRBV5-5 | ASSLSPRTLRDFSYNEQF
TRBJ2-7 | TRBV29-1 | SAGSAELVQY
TRBJ2-5 | TRBV4-1 | ASSQDPPGQTETQY
TRBJ2-1 | TRBV7-2 | ASSRRGNTYNEQF
TRBJ2-1 | TRBV20-1 | SASKGLAANEQF
TRBJ2-1 | TRBV10-3 | AISEYATAGNEQF
TRBJ1-4 | TRBV15 | ATSRWTVGYEKLF
TRBJ2-7 | TRBV19 | ASSINRGGPYEQY
TRBJ2-1 | TRBV5-1 | ASSLVPRAGGNEQF
TRBJ2-3 | TRBV28 | ASRPLGRRTDTQY
TRBJ2-7 | TRBV28 | ASSSLVDRVYEQY
TRBJ1-3 | TRBV11-2 | ASSPRRASGNTIY
TRBJ2-2 | TRBV29-1 | SVGASANTGELF
TRBJ1-3 | TRBV5-1 | ASSLGTGGDSGNTIY
TRBJ2-1 | TRBV5-4 | ASSPGSRNNEQF
TRBJ1-1 | TRBV3-1/TRBV3-2 | ASSPWDSPNTEAF
TRBJ1-5 | TRBV27 | ASSSTGGIRGNQPQH
TRBJ2-3 | TRBV18 | ASSLAGDSTDTQY
TRBJ2-1 | TRBV9 | ASSEGGTGLREQF
TRBJ1-2 | TRBV2 | ASKAGNFGGYT